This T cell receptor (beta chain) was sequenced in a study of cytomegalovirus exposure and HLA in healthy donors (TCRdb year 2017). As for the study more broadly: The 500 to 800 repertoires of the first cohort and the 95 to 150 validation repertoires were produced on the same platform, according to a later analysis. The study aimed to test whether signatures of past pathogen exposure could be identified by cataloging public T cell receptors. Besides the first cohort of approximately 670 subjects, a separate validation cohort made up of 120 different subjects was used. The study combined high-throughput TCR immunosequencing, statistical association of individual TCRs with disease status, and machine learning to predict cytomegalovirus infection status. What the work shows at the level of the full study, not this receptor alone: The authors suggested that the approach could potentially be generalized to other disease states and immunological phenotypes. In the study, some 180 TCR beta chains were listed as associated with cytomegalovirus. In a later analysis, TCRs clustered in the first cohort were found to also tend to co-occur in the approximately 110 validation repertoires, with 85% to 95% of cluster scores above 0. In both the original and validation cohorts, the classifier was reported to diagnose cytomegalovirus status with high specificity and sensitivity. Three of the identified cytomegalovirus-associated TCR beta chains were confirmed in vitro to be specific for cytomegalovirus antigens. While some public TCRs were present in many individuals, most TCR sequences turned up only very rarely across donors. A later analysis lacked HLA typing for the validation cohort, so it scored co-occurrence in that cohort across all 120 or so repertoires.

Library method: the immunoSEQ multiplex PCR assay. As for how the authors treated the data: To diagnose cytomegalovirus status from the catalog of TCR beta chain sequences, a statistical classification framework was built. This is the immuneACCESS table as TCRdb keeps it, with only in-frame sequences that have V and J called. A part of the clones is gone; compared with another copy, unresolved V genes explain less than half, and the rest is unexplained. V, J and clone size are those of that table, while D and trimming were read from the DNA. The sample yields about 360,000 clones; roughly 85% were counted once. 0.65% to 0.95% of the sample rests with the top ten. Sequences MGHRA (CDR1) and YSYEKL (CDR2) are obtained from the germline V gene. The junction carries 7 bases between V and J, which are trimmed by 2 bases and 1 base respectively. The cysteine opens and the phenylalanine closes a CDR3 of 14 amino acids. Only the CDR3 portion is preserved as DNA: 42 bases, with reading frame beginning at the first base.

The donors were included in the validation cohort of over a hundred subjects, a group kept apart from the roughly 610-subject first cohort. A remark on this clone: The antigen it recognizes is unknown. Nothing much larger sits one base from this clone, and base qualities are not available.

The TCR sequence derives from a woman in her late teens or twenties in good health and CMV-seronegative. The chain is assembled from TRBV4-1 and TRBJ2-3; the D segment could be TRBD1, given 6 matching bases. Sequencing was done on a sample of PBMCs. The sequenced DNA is TGCGCCAGCAGCCAAAACAGGGGCACAGATACGCAGTATTTT. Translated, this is CASSQNRGTDTQYF.